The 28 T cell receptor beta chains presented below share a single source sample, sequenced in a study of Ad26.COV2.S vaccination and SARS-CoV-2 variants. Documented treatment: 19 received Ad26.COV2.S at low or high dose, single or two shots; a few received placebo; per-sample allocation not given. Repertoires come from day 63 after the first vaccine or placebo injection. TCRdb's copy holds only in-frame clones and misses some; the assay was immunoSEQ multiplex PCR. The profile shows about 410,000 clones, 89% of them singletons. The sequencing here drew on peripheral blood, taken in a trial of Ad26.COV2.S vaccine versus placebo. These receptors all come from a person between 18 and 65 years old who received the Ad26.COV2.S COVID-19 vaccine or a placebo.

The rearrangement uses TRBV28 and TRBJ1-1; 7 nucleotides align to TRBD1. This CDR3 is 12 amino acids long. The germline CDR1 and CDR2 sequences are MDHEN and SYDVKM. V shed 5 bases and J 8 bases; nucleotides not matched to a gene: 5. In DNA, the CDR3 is TGTGCCAGCAGTATTTTGACAGGGGAAGCTTTCTTT. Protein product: CASSILTGEAFF.

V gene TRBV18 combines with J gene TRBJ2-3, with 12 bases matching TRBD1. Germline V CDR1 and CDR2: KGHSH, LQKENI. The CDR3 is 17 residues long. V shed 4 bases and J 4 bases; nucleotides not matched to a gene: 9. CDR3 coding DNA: TGTGCCAGCTCACTAACCGGGACAGGGGGCCTCGCAGATACGCAGTATTTT. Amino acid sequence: CASSLTGTGGLADTQYF.

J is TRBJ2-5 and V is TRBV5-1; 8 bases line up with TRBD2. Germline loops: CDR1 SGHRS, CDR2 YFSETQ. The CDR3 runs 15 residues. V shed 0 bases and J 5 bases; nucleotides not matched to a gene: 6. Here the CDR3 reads CASSLAGSGGETQYF. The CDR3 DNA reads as TGCGCCAGCAGCTTGGCCGGATCGGGAGGGGAGACCCAGTACTTC. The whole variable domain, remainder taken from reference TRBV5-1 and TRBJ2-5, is KAGVTQTPRYLIKTRGQQVTLSCSPISGHRSVSWYQQTPGQGLQFLFEYFSETQRNKGNFPGRFSGRQFSNSRSEMNVSTLELGDSALYLCASSLAGSGGETQYFGPGTRLLVL.

CDR3 loop: CASGLVGTPVTEAFF. CDR3 DNA: TGTGCTAGTGGTTTGGTAGGTACCCCAGTCACTGAAGCTTTCTTT. The chain uses TRBV12-5 and TRBJ1-1, with D unclear. The CDR3 runs to 15 residues. Trimming removed 0 bases from V and 4 bases from J, with 12 bases in between. Germline-derived CDR1 and CDR2 are LGHNT and FRNRAP.

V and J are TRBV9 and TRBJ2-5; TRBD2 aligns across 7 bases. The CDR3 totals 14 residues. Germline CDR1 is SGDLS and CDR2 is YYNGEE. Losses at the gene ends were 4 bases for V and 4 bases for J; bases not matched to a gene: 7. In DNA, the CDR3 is TGTGCCAGCAGCCGAAGCGGGGAGGGAGAGACCCAGTACTTC. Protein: CASSRSGEGETQYF.

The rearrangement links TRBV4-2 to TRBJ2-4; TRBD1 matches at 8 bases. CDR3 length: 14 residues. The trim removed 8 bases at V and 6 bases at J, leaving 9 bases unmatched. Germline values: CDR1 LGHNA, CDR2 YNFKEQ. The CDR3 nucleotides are TGTGCCAGCGGGCTAAGGACAGGGAGAAACATTCAGTACTTC. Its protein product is CASGLRTGRNIQYF.

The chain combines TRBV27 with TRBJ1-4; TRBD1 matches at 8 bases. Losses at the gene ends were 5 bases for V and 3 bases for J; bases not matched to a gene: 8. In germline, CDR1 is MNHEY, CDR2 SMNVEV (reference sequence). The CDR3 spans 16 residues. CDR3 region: CASSINQGAANEKLFF. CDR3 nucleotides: TGTGCCAGCAGTATAAACCAGGGGGCAGCTAATGAAAAACTGTTTTTT.

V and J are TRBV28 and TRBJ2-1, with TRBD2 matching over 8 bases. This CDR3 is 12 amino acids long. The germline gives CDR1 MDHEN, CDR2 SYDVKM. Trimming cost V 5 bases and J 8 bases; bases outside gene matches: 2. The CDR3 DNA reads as TGTGCCAGCAGTACCGGGGGGGATGAGCAGTTCTTC. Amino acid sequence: CASSTGGDEQFF.

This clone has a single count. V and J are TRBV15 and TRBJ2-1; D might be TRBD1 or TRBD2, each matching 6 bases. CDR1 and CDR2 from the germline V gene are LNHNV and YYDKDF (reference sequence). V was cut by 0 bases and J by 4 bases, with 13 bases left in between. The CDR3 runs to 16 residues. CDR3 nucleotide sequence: TGTGCCACCAGCAGAGATCGGGGGCAGGGTTACAATGAGCAGTTCTTC. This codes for CATSRDRGQGYNEQFF.

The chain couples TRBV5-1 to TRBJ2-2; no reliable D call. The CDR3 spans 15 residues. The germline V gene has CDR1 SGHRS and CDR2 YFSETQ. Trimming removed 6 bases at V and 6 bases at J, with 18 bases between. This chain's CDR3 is CASTAGSTGPGELFF. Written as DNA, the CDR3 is TGCGCCAGCACCGCCGGGTCGACCGGTCCCGGGGAGCTGTTTTTT. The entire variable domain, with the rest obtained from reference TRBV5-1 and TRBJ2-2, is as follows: KAGVTQTPRYLIKTRGQQVTLSCSPISGHRSVSWYQQTPGQGLQFLFEYFSETQRNKGNFPGRFSGRQFSNSRSEMNVSTLELGDSALYLCASTAGSTGPGELFFGEGSRLTVL.

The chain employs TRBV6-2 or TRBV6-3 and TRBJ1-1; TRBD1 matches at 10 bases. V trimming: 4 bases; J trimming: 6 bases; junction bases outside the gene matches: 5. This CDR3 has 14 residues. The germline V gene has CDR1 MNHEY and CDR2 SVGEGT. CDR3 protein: CASSSTGGVAEAFF. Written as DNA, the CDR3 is TGTGCCAGCAGTTCGACAGGGGGCGTCGCTGAAGCTTTCTTT.

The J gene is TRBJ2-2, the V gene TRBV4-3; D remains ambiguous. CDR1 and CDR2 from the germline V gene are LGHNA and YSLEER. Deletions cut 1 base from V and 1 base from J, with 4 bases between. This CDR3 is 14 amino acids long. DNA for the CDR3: TGCGCCAGCAGCCAAGCAGGGAACACCGGGGAGCTGTTTTTT. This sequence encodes CASSQAGNTGELFF.

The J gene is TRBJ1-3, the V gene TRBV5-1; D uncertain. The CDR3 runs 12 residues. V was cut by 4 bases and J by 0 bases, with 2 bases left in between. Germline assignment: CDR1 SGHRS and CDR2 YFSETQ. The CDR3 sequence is CASSASGNTIYF. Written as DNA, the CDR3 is TGCGCCAGCAGCGCCTCTGGAAACACCATATATTTT.

In DNA, the CDR3 is TGTGCCAGCAGCTTGGGAATTGGGGTAACTAATGAAAAACTGTTTTTT. Its translation is CASSLGIGVTNEKLFF. The J gene is TRBJ1-4, the V gene TRBV5-5, with no clear D. This CDR3 is built from 16 residues. The V end lost 0 bases, the J end lost 1 base, and 10 bases lay between the germline ends. Germline CDR1 reads SGHKS; CDR2 reads YYEKEE (reference sequence).

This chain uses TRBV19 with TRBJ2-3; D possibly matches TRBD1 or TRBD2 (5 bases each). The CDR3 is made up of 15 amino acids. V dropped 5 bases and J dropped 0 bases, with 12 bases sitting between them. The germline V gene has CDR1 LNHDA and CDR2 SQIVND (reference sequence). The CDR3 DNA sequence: TGTGCCAGTAGTCTGGGACGGACAAGCACAGATACGCAGTATTTT. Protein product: CASSLGRTSTDTQYF.

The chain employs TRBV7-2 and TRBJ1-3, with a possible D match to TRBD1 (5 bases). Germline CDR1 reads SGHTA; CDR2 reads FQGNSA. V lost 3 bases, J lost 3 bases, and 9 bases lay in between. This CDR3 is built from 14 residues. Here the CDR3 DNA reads TGTGCCAGCAGCTTTGCAGGGATTGGAAACACCATATATTTT. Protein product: CASSFAGIGNTIYF.

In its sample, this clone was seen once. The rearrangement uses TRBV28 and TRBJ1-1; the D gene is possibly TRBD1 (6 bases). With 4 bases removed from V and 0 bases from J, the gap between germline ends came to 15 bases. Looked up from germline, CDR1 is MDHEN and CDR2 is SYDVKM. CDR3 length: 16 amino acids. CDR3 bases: TGTGCCAGCAGTTCGACCCGTAGGGGGTTGAACACTGAAGCTTTCTTT. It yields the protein CASSSTRRGLNTEAFF.

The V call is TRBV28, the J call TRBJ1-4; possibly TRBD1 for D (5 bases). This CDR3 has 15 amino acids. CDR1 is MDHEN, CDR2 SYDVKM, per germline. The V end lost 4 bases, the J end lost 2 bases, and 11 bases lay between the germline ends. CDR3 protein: CASSSSGSTNEKLFF. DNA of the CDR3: TGTGCCAGCAGTTCCTCAGGGAGCACTAATGAAAAACTGTTTTTT.

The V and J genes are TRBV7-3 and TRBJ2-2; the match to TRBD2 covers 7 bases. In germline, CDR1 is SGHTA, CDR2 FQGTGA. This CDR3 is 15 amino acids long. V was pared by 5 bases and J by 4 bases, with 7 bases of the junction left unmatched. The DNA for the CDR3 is TGTGCCAGCAGCCTTGCGGGAGCGGGCACCGGGGAGCTGTTTTTT. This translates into CASSLAGAGTGELFF.

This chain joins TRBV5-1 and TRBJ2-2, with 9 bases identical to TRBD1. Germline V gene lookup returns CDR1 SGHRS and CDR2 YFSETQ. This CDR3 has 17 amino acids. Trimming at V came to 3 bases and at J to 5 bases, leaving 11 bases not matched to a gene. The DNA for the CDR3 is TGCGCCAGCAGCTCCCTGACAGGGGGAGGTCGGACCGGGGAGCTGTTTTTT. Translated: CASSSLTGGGRTGELFF. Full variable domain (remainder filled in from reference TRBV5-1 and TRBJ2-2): KAGVTQTPRYLIKTRGQQVTLSCSPISGHRSVSWYQQTPGQGLQFLFEYFSETQRNKGNFPGRFSGRQFSNSRSEMNVSTLELGDSALYLCASSSLTGGGRTGELFFGEGSRLTVL.

Here the CDR3 reads CASSLVGDGTDTQYF. The DNA for the CDR3 is TGTGCCAGCAGCTTAGTCGGAGACGGGACAGATACGCAGTATTTT. The V and J genes are TRBV7-9 and TRBJ2-3, with D unresolved. Trimming took off 1 base at V and 3 bases at J, with 11 bases between the two ends. This CDR3 is 15 amino acids long. CDR1 and CDR2 (germline): SEHNR, FQNEAQ (reference sequence).

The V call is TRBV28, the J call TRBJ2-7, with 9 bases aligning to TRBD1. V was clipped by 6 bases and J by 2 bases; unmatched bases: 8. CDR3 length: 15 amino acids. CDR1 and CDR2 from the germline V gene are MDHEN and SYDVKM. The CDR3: CASSDRDRDTYEQYF. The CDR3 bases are TGTGCCAGCAGCGACCGGGACAGGGACACCTACGAGCAGTACTTC.

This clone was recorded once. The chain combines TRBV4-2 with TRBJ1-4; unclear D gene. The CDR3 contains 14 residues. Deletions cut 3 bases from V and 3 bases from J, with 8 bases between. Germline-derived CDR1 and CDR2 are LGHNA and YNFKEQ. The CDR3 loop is CASSQGGANEKLFF. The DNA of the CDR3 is TGTGCCAGCAGCCAGGGCGGGGCTAATGAAAAACTGTTTTTT.

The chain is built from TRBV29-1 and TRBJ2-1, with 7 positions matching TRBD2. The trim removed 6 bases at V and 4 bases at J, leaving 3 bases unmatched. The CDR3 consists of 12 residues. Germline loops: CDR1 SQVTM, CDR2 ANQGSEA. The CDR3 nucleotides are TGCAGCGTGAGGGAGGGATACAATGAGCAGTTCTTC. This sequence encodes CSVREGYNEQFF.

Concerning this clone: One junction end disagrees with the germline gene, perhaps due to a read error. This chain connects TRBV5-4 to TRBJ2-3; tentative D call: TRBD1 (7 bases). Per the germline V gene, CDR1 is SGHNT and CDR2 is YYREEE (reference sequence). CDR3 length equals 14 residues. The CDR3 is CASSLEGATDTQYF. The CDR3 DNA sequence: TGTGCCAGCAGTTTGGAGGGGGCAACAGATACGCAGTATTTT.

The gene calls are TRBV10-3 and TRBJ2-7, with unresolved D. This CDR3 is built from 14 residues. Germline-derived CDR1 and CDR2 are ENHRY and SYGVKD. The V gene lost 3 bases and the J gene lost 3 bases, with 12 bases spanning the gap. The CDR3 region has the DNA TGTGCCATCAGTGAAAGTCTAGTAAGCTACGAGCAGTACTTC. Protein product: CAISESLVSYEQYF.

In nucleotides, the CDR3 is TGTGCCAGTAGTATGAGTTATGCGAACACTGAAGCTTTCTTT. This translates into CASSMSYANTEAFF. The chain links TRBV19 to TRBJ1-1, with D hard to call. Germline loops: CDR1 LNHDA, CDR2 SQIVND (reference sequence). V shed 3 bases and J shed 1 base, with 9 bases lying between them. This CDR3 has 14 amino acids.

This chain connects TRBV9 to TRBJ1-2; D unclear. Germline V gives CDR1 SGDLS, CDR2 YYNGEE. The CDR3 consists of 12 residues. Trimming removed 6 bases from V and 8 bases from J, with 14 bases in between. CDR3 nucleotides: TGTGCCAGCACCGCCCTCAGTTCGGGCTACACCTTC. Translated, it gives CASTALSSGYTF.